This T cell receptor (beta chain) was observed in a study of blood T cell repertoires in COVID-19. Using immunoSEQ multiplex PCR, the repertoire was profiled, and TCRdb retains in-frame clones only, with some absent. The sample contains about 100,000 clones, roughly nine tenths of which appear only once. The sequenced material came from peripheral blood. This receptor was obtained from a man in his fifties with active COVID-19.

CDR3 coding DNA: TGTGCCAGCAGTCCTCAGGGGTCAGGGCGCAAACTAGCCAAAAACATTCAGTACTTC. The encoded protein is CASSPQGSGRKLAKNIQYF. This chain links TRBV2 with TRBJ2-4, with a weak D call TRBD1 (6 bases). Trimming pared 5 bases from V and 0 bases from J, leaving 23 bases between. The CDR3 has 19 amino acids. In germline, CDR1 is SNHLY, CDR2 FYNNEI.